This TCR beta chain was captured by sequencing in a study of OX40 agonist ivuxolimab in advanced cancers. Study-level information: Enrolled patients in dose escalation had cancers that were hepatocellular carcinoma, melanoma, renal cell or head and neck cancer. The group had a mean age of around 60 years, ranged from about 23 to 85, and was 80% to 85% male.

Study-wide results and limits: By week 6 at 0.1 to 3.0 mg/kg, blood CD4+ and CD8+ T cells had expanded clonally.

Libraries were prepared by immunoSEQ multiplex PCR; TCRdb keeps only in-frame clonotypes and omits some of them. The sample contains about 94,000 clones, 92% of which appear only once. Comment on this clone: Its antigen is currently unknown.

Trimming removed 4 bases at V and 4 bases at J, with 13 bases between. The CDR3 consists of 14 residues. CDR1 and CDR2 from the germline V gene are LNHNV and YYDKDF (reference sequence). This TCR came from an adult with an advanced solid tumor such as melanoma, head and neck, liver or kidney cancer. The starting material was CD4+ or CD8+ T cells sorted from blood, obtained in a trial of the OX40 agonist ivuxolimab. This chain uses TRBV15 with TRBJ1-1; TRBD1 is a possible D gene (6 bases). The CDR3 coding sequence is TGTGCCACCAGCACCAGACCGGGGGCCACTGAAGCTTTCTTT. This translates into CATSTRPGATEAFF.